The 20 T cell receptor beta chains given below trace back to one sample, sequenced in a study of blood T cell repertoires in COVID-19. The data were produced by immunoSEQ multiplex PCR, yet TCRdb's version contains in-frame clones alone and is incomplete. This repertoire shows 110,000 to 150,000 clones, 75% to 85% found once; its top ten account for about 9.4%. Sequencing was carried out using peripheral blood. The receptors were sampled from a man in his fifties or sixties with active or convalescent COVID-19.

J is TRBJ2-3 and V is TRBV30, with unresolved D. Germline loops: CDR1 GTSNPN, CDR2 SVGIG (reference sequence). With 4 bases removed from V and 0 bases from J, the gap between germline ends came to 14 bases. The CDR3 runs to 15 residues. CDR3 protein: CAWTPPFSSTDTQYF. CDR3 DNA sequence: TGTGCCTGGACCCCTCCTTTTTCCAGCACAGATACGCAGTATTTT.

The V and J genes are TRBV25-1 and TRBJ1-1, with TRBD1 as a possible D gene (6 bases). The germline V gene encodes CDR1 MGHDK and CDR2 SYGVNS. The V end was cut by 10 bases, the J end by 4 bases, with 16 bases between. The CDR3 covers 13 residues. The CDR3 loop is CATSDRRGTEAFF. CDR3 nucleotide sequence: TGTGCCACTTCCGACAGGAGAGGCACTGAAGCTTTCTTT.

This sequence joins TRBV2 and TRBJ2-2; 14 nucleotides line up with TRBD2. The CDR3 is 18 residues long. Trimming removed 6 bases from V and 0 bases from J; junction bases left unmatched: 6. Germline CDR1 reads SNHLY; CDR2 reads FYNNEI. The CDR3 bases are TGTGCCAGCAGGGGACTAGCGGGGGCCCATTCGAACACCGGGGAGCTGTTTTTT. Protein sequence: CASRGLAGAHSNTGELFF.

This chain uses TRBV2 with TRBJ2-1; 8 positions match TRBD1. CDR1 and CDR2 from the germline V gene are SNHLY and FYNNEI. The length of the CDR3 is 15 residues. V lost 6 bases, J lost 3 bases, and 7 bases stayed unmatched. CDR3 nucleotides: TGTGCCAGCAGCCTGGACAGGGCCAACTACAATGAGCAGTTCTTC. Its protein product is CASSLDRANYNEQFF.

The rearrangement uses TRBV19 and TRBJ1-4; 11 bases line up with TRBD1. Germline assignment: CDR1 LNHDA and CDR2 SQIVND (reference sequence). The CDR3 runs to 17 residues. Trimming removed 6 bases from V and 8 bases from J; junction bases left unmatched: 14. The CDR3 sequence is CASSRGQGATPEEKLFF. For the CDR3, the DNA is TGTGCCAGTAGCCGCGGACAGGGGGCGACCCCGGAGGAAAAACTGTTTTTT. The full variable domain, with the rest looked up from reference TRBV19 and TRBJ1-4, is DGGITQSPKYLFRKEGQNVTLSCEQNLNHDAMYWYRQDPGQGLRLIYYSQIVNDFQKGDIAEGYSVSREKKESFPLTVTSAQKNPTAFYLCASSRGQGATPEEKLFFGSGTQLSVL.

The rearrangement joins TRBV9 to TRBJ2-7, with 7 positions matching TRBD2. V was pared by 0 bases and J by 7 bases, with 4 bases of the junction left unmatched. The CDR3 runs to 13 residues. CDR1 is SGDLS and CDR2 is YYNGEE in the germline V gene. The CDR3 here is CASSVVLGGEQYF. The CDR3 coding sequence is TGTGCCAGCAGCGTAGTCCTGGGGGGGGAGCAGTACTTC.

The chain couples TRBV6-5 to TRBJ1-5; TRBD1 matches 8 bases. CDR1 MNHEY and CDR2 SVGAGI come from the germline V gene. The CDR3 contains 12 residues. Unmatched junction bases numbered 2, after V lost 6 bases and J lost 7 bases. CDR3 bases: TGTGCCAGCAGACAGGGGGAGCAGCCCCAGCATTTT. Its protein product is CASRQGEQPQHF.

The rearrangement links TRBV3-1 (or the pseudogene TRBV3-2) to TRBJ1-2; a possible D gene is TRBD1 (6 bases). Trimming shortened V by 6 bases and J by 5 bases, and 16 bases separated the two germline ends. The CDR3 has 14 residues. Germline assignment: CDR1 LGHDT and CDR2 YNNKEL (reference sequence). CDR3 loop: CASRDRGGAYGYTF. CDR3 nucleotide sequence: TGTGCCAGCAGGGATCGAGGGGGGGCATATGGCTACACCTTC.

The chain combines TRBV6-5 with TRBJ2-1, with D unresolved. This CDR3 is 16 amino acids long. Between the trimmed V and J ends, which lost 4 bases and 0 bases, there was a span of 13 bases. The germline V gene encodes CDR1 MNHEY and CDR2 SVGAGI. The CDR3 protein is CASSSQSASSYNEQFF. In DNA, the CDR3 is TGTGCCAGCAGTTCCCAAAGCGCGAGCTCCTACAATGAGCAGTTCTTC.

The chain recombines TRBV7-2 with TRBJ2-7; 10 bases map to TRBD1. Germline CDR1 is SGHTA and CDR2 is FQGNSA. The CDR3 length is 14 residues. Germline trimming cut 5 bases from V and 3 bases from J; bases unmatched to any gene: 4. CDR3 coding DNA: TGTGCCAGCAGCACCGGGACAGGGGACTACGAGCAGTACTTC. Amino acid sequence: CASSTGTGDYEQYF.

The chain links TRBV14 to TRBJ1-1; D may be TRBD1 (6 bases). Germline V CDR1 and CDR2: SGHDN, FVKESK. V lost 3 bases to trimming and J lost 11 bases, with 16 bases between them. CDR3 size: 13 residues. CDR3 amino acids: CASSHQQGLGAFF. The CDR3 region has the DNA TGTGCCAGCAGCCATCAACAGGGTCTGGGGGCTTTCTTT.

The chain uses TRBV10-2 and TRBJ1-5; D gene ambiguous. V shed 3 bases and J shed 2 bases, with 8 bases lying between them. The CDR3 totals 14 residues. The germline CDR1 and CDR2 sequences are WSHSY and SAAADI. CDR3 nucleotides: TGCGCCAGCAGTGAACAATCCCGCAATCAGCCCCAGCATTTT. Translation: CASSEQSRNQPQHF.

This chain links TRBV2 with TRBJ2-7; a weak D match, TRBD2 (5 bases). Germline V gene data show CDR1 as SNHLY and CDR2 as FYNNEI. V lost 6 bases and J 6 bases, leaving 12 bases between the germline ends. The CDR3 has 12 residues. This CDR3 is CASSRTGSEQYV. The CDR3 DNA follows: TGTGCCAGCAGCCGGACGGGATCCGAGCAGTACGTC.

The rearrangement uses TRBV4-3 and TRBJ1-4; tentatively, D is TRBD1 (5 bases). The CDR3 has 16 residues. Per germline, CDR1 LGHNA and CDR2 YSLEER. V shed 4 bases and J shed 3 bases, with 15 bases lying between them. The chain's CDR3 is CASSPQGAISNEKLFF. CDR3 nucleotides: TGCGCCAGCAGCCCCCAAGGGGCCATCTCTAATGAAAAACTGTTTTTT.

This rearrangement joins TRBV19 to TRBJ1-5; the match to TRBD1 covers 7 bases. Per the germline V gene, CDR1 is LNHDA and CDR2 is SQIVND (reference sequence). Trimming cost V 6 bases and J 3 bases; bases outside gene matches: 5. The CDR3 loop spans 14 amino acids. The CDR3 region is CASRGTVLNQPQHF. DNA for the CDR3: TGTGCCAGTAGAGGGACAGTTCTCAATCAGCCCCAGCATTTT.

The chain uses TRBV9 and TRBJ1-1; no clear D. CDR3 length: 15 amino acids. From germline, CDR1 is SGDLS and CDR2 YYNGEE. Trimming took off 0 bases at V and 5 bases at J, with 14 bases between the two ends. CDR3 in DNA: TGTGCCAGCAGCGTAGGTGGAGGGCGAGGGACTGAAGCTTTCTTT. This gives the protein CASSVGGGRGTEAFF.

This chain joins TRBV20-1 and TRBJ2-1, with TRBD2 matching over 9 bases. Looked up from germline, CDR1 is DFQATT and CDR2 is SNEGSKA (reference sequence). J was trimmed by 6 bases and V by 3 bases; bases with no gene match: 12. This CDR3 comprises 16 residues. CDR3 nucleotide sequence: TGCAGTGCTAGTAGGGCTAGCGGGATAACTCCCAATGAGCAGTTCTTC. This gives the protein CSASRASGITPNEQFF.

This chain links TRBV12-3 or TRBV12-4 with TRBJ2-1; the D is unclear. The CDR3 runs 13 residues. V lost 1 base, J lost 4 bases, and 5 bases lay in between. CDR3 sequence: CASSLGRYNEQFF. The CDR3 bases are TGTGCCAGCAGTTTAGGCAGGTACAATGAGCAGTTCTTC.

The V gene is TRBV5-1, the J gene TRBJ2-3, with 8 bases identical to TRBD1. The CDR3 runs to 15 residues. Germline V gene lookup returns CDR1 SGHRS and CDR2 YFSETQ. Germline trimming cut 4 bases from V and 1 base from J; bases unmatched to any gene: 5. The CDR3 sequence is CASSMMTGGTDTQYF. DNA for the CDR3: TGCGCCAGCAGCATGATGACAGGGGGCACAGATACGCAGTATTTT.

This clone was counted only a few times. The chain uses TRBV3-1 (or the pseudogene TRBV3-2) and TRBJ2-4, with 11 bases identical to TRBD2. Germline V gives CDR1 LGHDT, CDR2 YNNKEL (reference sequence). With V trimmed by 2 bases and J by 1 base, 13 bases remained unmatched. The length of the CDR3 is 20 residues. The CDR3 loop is CASSQKVAGGLKSAKNIQYF. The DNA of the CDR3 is TGTGCCAGCAGCCAAAAGGTAGCGGGAGGGCTGAAATCTGCCAAAAACATTCAGTACTTC.